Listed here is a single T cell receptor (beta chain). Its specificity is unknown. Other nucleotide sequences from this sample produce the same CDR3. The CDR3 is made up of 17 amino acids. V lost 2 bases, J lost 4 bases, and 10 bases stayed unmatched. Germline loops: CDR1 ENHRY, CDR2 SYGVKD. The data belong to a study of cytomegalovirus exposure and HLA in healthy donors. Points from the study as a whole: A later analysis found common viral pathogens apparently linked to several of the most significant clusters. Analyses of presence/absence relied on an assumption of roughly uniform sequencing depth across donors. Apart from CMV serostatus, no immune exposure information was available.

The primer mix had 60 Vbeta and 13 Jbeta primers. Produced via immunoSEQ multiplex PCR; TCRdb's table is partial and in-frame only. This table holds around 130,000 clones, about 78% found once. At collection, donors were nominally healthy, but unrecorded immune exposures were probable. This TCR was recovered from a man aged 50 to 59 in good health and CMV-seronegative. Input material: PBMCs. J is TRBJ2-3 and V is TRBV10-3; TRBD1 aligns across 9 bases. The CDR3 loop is CAISETMPGTGPDTQYF. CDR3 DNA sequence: TGTGCCATCAGTGAGACGATGCCCGGGACAGGGCCAGATACGCAGTATTTT.